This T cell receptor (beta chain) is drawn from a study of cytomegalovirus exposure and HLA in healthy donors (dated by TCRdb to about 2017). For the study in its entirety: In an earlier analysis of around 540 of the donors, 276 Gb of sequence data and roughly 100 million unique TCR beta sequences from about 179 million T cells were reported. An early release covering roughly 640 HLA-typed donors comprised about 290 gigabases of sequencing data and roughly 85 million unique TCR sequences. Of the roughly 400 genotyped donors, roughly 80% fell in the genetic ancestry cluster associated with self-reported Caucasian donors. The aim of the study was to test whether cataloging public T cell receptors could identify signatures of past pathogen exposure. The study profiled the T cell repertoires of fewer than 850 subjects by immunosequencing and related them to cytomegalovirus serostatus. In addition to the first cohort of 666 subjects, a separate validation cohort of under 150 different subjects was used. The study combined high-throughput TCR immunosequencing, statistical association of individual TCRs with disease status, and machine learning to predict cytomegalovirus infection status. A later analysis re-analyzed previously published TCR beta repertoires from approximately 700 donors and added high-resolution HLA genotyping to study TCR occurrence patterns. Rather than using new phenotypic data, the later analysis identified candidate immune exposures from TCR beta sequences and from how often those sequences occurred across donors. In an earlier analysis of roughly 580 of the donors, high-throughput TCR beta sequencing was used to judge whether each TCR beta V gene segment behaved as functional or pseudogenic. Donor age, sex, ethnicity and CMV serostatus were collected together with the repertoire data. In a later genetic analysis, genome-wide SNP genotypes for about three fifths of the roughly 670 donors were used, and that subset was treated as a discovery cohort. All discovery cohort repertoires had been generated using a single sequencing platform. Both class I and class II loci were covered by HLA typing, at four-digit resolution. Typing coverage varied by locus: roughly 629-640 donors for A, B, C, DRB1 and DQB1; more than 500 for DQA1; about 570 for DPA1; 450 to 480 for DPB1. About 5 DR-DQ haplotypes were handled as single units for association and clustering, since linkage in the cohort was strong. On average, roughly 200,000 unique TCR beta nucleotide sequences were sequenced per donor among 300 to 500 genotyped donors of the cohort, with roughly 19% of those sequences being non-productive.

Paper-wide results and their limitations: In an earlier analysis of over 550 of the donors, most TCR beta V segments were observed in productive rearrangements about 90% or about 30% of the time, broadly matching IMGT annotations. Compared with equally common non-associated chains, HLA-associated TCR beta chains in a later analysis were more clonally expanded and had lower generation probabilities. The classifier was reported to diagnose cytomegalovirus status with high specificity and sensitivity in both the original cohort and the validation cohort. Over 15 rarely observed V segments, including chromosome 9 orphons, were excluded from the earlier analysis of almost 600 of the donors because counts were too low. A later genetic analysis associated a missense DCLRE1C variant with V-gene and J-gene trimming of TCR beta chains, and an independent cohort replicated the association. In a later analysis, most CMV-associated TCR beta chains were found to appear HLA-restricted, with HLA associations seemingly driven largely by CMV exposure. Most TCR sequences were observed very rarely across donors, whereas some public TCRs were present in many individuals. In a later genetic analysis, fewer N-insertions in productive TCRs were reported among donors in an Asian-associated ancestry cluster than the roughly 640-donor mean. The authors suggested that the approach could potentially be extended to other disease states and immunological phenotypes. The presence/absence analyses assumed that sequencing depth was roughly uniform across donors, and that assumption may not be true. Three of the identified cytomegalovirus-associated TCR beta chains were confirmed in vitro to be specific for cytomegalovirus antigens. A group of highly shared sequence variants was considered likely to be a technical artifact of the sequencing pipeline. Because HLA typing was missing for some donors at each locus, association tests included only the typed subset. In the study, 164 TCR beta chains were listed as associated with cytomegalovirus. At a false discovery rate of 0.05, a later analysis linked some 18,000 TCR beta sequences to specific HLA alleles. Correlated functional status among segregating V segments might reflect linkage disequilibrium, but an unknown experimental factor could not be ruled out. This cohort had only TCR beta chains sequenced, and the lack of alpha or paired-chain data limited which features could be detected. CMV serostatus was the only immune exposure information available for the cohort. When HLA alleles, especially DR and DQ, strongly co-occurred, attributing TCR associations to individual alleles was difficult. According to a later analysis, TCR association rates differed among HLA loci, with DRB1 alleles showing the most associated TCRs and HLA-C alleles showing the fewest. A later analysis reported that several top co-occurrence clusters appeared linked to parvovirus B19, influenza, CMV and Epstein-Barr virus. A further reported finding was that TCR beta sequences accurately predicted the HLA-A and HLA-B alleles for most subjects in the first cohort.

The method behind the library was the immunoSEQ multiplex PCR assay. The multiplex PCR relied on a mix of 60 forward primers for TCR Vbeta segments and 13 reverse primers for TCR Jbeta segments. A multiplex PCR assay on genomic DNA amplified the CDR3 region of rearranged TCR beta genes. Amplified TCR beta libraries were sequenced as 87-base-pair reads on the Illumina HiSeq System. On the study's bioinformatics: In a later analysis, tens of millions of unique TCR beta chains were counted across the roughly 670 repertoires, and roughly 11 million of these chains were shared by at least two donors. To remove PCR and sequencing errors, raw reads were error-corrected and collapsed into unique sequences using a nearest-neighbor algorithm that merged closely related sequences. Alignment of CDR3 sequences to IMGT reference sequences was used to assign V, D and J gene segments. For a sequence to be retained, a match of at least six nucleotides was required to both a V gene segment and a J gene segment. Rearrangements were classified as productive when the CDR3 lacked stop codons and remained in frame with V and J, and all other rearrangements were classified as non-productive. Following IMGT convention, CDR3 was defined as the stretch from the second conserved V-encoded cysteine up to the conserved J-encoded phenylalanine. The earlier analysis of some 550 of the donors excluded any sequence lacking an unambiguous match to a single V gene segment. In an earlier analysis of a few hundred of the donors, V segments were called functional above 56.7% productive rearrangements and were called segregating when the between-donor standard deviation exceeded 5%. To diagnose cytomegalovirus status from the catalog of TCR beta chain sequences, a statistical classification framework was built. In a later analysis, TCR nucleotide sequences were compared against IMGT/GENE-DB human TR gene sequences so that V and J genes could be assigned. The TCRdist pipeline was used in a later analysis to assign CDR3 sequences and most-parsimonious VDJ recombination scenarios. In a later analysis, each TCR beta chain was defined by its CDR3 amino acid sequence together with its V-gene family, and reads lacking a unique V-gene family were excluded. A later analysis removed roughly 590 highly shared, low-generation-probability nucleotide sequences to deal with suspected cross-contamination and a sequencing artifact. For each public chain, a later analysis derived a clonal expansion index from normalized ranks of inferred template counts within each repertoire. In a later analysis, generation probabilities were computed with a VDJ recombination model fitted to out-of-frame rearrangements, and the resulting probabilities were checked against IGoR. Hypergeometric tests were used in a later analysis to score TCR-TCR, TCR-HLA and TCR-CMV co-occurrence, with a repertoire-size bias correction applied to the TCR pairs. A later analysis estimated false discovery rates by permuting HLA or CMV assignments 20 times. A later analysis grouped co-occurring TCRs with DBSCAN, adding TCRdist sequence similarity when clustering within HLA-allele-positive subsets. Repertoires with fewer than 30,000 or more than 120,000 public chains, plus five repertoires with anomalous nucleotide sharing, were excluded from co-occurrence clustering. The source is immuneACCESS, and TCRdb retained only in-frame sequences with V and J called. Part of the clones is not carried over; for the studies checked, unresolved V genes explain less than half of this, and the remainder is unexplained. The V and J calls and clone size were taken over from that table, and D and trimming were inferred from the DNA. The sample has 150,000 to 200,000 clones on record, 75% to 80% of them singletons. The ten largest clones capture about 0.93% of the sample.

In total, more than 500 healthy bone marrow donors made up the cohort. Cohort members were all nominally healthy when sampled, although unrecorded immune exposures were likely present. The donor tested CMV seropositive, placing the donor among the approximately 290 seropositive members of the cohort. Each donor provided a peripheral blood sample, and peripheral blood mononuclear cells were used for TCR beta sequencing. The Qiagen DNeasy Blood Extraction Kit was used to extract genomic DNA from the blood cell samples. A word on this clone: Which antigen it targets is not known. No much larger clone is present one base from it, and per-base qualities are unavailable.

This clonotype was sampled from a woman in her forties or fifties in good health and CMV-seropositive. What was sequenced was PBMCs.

The CDR3 is CASSARLAGGYNEQFF. The DNA is TGTGCCAGCAGCGCCCGGCTAGCGGGGGGATACAATGAGCAGTTCTTC. The rearranged chain carries TRBV9 and TRBJ2-1; 11 bases in the junction line up with TRBD2. CDR1 and CDR2 are read off the germline V gene as SGDLS and YYNGEE. V lost 3 bases and J lost 4 bases, and the count of bases not matched to a germline gene is 6. CDR3 length: 16 amino acids, cysteine to phenylalanine. The entry retains the CDR3 DNA only, 48 bases that are in frame from base 1. Where the CDR3 stops, the reference TRBV9 and TRBJ2-1 genes take over; the full variable domain is DSGVTQTPKHLITATGQRVTLRCSPRSGDLSVYWYQQSLDQGLQFLIQYYNGEERAKGNILERFSAQQFPDLHSELNLSSLELGDSALYFCASSARLAGGYNEQFFGPGTRLTVL.